This is a list of T cell receptor beta chains from one sample in a study of T cells in Graves' hyperthyroidism and ophthalmopathy. In TCRdb, the multiplex PCR reads were re-called with MiXCR into one record per CDR3 protein. The sample holds 650,000 to 700,000 distinct CDR3 sequences; around 15% are singletons and the top ten take roughly a sixth. Sequences were obtained from blood. The receptor source for this set is a man aged 50-59 years with Graves' hyperthyroidism. The CDR3 runs from the conserved cysteine through the conserved F or W. D genes are given only for firm matches. Rows may omit the clone size; those that give it use once, few, many or a size class.

>many|TRBJ2-7|TRBD2|TRBV12-3/TRBV12-4
CASSPRALAGGYEQYF
TGTGCCAGCAGTCCGAGAGCCCTAGCGGGAGGATACGAGCAGTACTTC
>many|TRBJ1-2|-|TRBV12-3/TRBV12-4
CASSYHRTSNYGYTF
TGTGCCAGCAGTTACCACAGGACGTCTAACTATGGCTACACCTTC
>few|TRBJ2-5|-|TRBV9
CASSADSLQETQYF
TGTGCCAGCAGCGCTGACAGTCTACAAGAGACCCAGTACTTC
>-|TRBJ2-1|TRBD1|TRBV5-5
CASSTGGASSYNEQFF
TGTGCCAGCAGCACAGGGGGCGCAAGCTCCTACAATGAGCAGTTCTTC
>many|TRBJ1-1|-|TRBV2
CASSGANTEAFF
TGTGCCAGCAGTGGAGCGAACACTGAAGCTTTCTTT
>few|TRBJ2-7|TRBD1|TRBV5-1
CASSPPFRDRVYYEQYF
TGCGCCAGCAGCCCTCCTTTCCGGGACAGGGTATACTACGAGCAGTACTTC
>-|TRBJ2-1|-|TRBV3-1
CASRDSLNNEQFF
TGTGCCAGCAGGGATTCACTGAACAATGAGCAGTTCTTC
>many|TRBJ1-1|-|TRBV3-1
CASSQASGNTEAFF
TGTGCCAGCAGCCAAGCATCCGGGAACACTGAAGCTTTCTTT
>many|TRBJ2-3|TRBD2|TRBV7-2
CASSPSLAGGGDTQYF
TGTGCCAGCAGCCCGAGTCTAGCGGGAGGGGGCGATACGCAGTATTTT
>many|TRBJ1-2|TRBD1|TRBV28
CATSSGSGGVVSGYTF
TGTGCCACATCTTCGGGCTCAGGGGGCGTTGTCTCTGGCTACACCTTC
>few|TRBJ1-1|-|TRBV6-1
CASSPRTAALNTEAFF
TGTGCCAGCAGTCCCCGGACCGCGGCCCTGAACACTGAAGCTTTCTTT
>many|TRBJ2-5|TRBD2|TRBV20-1
CSASGPGLAGVLQETQYF
TGCAGTGCTTCGGGGCCGGGACTAGCGGGAGTACTCCAAGAGACCCAGTACTTC
>-|TRBJ1-4|-|TRBV4-1
CASSGRWRREKLFF
TGCGCCAGCAGCGGCCGGTGGCGACGGGAAAAACTGTTTTTT
>-|TRBJ2-5|-|TRBV27
CASNLGGTQYF
TGTGCCAGCAATTTGGGGGGGACCCAGTACTTC
>many|TRBJ2-5|-|TRBV12-3/TRBV12-4
CASSSPVRGLGETQYF
TGTGCCAGCAGTTCACCCGTCCGGGGCCTAGGGGAGACCCAGTACTTC
>few|TRBJ1-4|-|TRBV11-2
CASSLPAGRGEKLFF
TGTGCCAGCAGCCTCCCAGCAGGGAGAGGAGAAAAACTGTTTTTT
>many|TRBJ2-2|TRBD2|TRBV6-5
CASSYFSGSDTGELFF
TGTGCCAGCAGTTACTTTAGCGGGAGTGACACCGGGGAGCTGTTTTTT
>many|TRBJ1-1|-|TRBV10-1
CASSKGQNTEAFF
TGCGCCAGCAGTAAGGGCCAGAACACTGAAGCTTTCTTT
>few|TRBJ1-5|-|TRBV3-1
CASARGVNQPQHF
TGTGCCAGTGCGAGGGGGGTGAATCAGCCCCAGCATTTT
>-|TRBJ2-7|TRBD1|TRBV7-9
CASSPQGRLEQYF
TGTGCCAGCAGCCCACAGGGGCGGCTCGAGCAGTACTTC
>few|TRBJ1-1|-|TRBV24-1
CATSDSGTGLRDEAFF
TGTGCCACCAGTGATTCTGGGACCGGACTGCGGGATGAAGCTTTCTTT
>-|TRBJ2-2|TRBD2|TRBV4-1
CASSQGTSGSGELFF
TGCGCCAGCAGCCAAGGGACTAGCGGGTCCGGGGAGCTGTTTTTT
>many|TRBJ2-1|TRBD2|TRBV28
CATSAPGLAREQFF
TGTGCCACCAGCGCACCGGGACTAGCCCGTGAGCAGTTCTTC
>few|TRBJ2-2|TRBD2|TRBV29-1
CSVTLAGKNTGELFF
TGCAGCGTGACACTAGCGGGAAAGAACACCGGGGAGCTGTTTTTT
>many|TRBJ1-5|-|TRBV15
CATSTGKGGYSNQPQHF
TGTGCCACCAGTACAGGGAAGGGGGGTTATAGCAATCAGCCCCAGCATTTT
>-|TRBJ2-1|-|TRBV20-1
CSARMRSPVRLSNEQFF
TGCAGTGCTAGAATGAGGTCCCCCGTCCGGTTGTCGAATGAGCAGTTCTTC
>-|TRBJ1-5|-|TRBV19
CASSVLIYQPQHF
TGTGCCAGTAGTGTCTTGATTTATCAGCCCCAGCATTTT
>-|TRBJ2-5|-|TRBV27
CASSDLEGHTPETQYF
TGTGCCAGCAGTGATTTGGAAGGTCACACCCCAGAGACCCAGTACTTC
>few|TRBJ2-2|-|TRBV11-2
CASSLVVASHTGELFF
TGTGCCAGCAGCTTAGTGGTAGCGTCTCACACCGGGGAGCTGTTTTTT
>many|TRBJ2-5|-|TRBV7-9
CASSLAFGGAYQETQYF
TGTGCCAGCAGCTTAGCGTTCGGTGGCGCCTACCAAGAGACCCAGTACTTC
>many|TRBJ2-3|TRBD2|TRBV20-1
CSARPSSGAGGDTQYF
TGCAGTGCTAGACCTTCTAGCGGAGCCGGGGGAGATACGCAGTATTTT
>-|TRBJ2-1|-|TRBV24-1
CATSDAPGQKRTRNEQFF
TGTGCCACCAGTGATGCTCCGGGACAAAAACGTACCCGCAATGAGCAGTTCTTC
>many|TRBJ1-6|-|TRBV3-1
CASSPGTPNSPLHF
TGTGCCAGCAGTCCCGGGACACCGAATTCACCCCTCCACTTT
>many|TRBJ2-1|TRBD2|TRBV18
CASSPTMGLAGGLNEQFF
TGTGCCAGCTCACCTACTATGGGACTAGCGGGAGGACTGAATGAGCAGTTCTTC
>many|TRBJ1-2|TRBD1|TRBV28
CATPRQGGGANYGYTF
TGTGCCACCCCAAGACAGGGGGGGGGGGCTAACTATGGCTACACCTTC
>many|TRBJ2-3|-|TRBV3-1
CASSLAGSIGSDTQYF
TGTGCCAGCAGCCTTGCGGGATCGATTGGATCAGATACGCAGTATTTT
>-|TRBJ2-3|-|TRBV4-1
CASKEPSLTDTQYF
TGCGCCAGCAAAGAACCCAGCTTAACAGATACGCAGTATTTT
>many|TRBJ2-7|TRBD1|TRBV12-3/TRBV12-4
CASSAPGTGAYEQYF
TGTGCCAGCAGTGCCCCCGGGACAGGGGCCTACGAGCAGTACTTC
>many|TRBJ1-4|-|TRBV3-1
CASSQELEKLFF
TGTGCCAGCAGCCAAGAGCTTGAAAAACTGTTTTTT
>-|TRBJ1-5|TRBD1|TRBV5-6
CASSLGDRVYQPQHF
TGTGCCAGCAGCTTGGGGGACAGGGTTTATCAGCCCCAGCATTTT
>many|TRBJ2-7|-|TRBV30
CAWTRHYEQYF
TGTGCCTGGACTAGACACTACGAGCAGTACTTC
>-|TRBJ2-1|TRBD1|TRBV11-3
CASSFRRTGRGNGEQFF
TGTGCCAGCAGCTTCCGTCGGACAGGGAGAGGGAATGGTGAGCAGTTCTTC
>few|TRBJ1-1|-|TRBV5-8
CASSTPQEMNTEAFF
TGTGCCAGCAGCACTCCACAGGAGATGAACACTGAAGCTTTCTTT
>few|TRBJ1-5|TRBD1|TRBV19
CATEQTGMGQPQHF
TGTGCCACGGAACAGACAGGGATGGGTCAGCCCCAGCATTTT
>many|TRBJ2-1|TRBD2|TRBV12-3/TRBV12-4
CASRSPGLAGVGEQFF
TGTGCCAGCAGATCTCCGGGACTAGCGGGAGTGGGTGAGCAGTTCTTC
>many|TRBJ2-1|TRBD2|TRBV24-1
CATSVTGGTDEQFF
TGTGCCACCAGTGTAACGGGAGGGACTGATGAGCAGTTCTTC
>many|TRBJ2-2|TRBD1|TRBV28
CASVPSQGAGTGELFF
TGTGCCAGCGTCCCCAGCCAGGGGGCGGGCACCGGGGAGCTGTTTTTT
>many|TRBJ1-6|-|TRBV7-2
CASSLGDSAYSPLHF
TGTGCCAGCAGCTTGGGTGACAGCGCGTATTCACCCCTCCACTTT
>many|TRBJ2-1|-|TRBV20-1
CSAIRSGPYNEQFF
TGCAGTGCCATCCGGTCTGGGCCGTACAATGAGCAGTTCTTC
>-|TRBJ2-7|TRBD1|TRBV6-1
CASSYGEAQGVYEQYF
TGTGCCAGCAGCTATGGAGAGGCACAGGGGGTTTACGAGCAGTACTTC
>many|TRBJ1-1|TRBD1|TRBV30
CAWSTPNRGGGSTEAFF
TGTGCCTGGAGTACCCCCAACAGGGGTGGGGGAAGCACTGAAGCTTTCTTT
>-|TRBJ1-4|-|TRBV5-5
CASSFPGGDAMFF
TGTGCCAGCAGCTTCCCGGGGGGGGACGCCATGTTTTTT
>-|TRBJ1-2|-|TRBV12-3/TRBV12-4
CASSFGVMLWGARGYTF
TGTGCCAGCAGTTTTGGGGTTATGCTTTGGGGGGCGAGAGGCTACACCTTC
>many|TRBJ1-2|-|TRBV3-1
CASSQESRGYTF
TGTGCCAGCAGCCAAGAGAGTCGGGGCTACACCTTC
>many|TRBJ2-1|TRBD1|TRBV28
CASRPPGQGGWNEQFF
TGTGCCAGCAGACCCCCGGGACAGGGGGGTTGGAATGAGCAGTTCTTC
>many|TRBJ2-1|-|TRBV5-1
CASSLQQLSYNEQFF
TGCGCCAGCAGCTTGCAACAGCTTTCCTACAATGAGCAGTTCTTC
>many|TRBJ1-1|-|TRBV2
CASSVQGWNTEAFF
TGTGCCAGCAGTGTACAGGGTTGGAACACTGAAGCTTTCTTT
>-|TRBJ2-5|-|TRBV19
CASSLISAGETQYF
TGTGCCAGTAGTTTGATATCAGCCGGGGAGACCCAGTACTTC
>many|TRBJ2-3|-|TRBV7-9
CASSPRGGLDTQYF
TGTGCCAGCAGCCCCAGGGGGGGTTTGGATACGCAGTATTTT